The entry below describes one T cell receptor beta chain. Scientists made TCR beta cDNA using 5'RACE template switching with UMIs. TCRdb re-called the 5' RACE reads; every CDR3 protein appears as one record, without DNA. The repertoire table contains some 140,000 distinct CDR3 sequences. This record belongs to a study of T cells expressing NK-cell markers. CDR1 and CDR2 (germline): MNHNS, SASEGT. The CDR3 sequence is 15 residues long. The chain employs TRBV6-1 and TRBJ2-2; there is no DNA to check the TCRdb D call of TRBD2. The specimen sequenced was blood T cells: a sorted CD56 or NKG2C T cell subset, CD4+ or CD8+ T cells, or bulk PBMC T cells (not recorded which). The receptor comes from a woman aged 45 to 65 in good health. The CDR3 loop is CASSETAGGSGELFF.